This T cell receptor (beta chain) originates from a study of blood T cell repertoires in COVID-19. Background on the study: In each case, the material was cDNA or gDNA derived from T cells, B-cell-depleted T cells, or PBMCs.

This clone was seen only once. Per the authors' pipeline: The assay estimated nucleated cells by amplifying reference gene primers. TCRdb keeps only in-frame clones here, not all; method: immunoSEQ multiplex PCR. The V and J calls and clone size come from that table; D and trimming were worked out from the DNA. The sample has under 100,000 clones, around 76% seen once. Unmatched junction bases numbered 12, after V lost 5 bases and J lost 9 bases. Germline CDR1 reads MDHEN; CDR2 reads SYDVKM. The CDR3 runs to 15 residues. Input material: peripheral blood. The genes are TRBV28 and TRBJ2-3; 9 nucleotides line up with TRBD2. This TCR was recovered from a woman aged 80 or older with active or convalescent COVID-19. Here the CDR3 DNA reads TGTGCCAGCAGTCTCCCGGGACTAGCAGGGGGAACGCAGTATTTT. This translates into CASSLPGLAGGTQYF.